A few counts support the clone carrying this T cell receptor (beta chain). V lost 6 bases, J lost 6 bases, and 7 bases stayed unmatched. Germline V CDR1 and CDR2: DFQATT, SNEGSKA (reference sequence). The CDR3 consists of 13 residues. Authors of the study amplified TCR beta CDR3 regions from RNA transcripts. First-round RT-PCR of the TCR CDR3 relied on the HTBI primer set. One entry per CDR3 protein, called by TCRdb with MiXCR from the multiplex PCR reads. This table holds a few hundred thousand distinct CDR3 sequences, roughly 15% found once. This specimen belongs to a study of T cells in Graves' hyperthyroidism and ophthalmopathy. Disease lasting under 3 months, a NOSPECS grade of at least 4, and a Clinical Activity Score of at least 3 were features of the ophthalmopathy patients.

The sequence derives from a woman aged 25 to 39 with Graves' ophthalmopathy. J is TRBJ2-4 and V is TRBV20-1; TRBD2 matches at 8 bases. Sequencing used blood. The CDR3 protein is CSAGGGARNIQYF. The CDR3 DNA reads TGCAGTGCCGGGGGGGGAGCTAGAAACATTCAGTACTTC.